The clone carrying this T cell receptor (beta chain) appeared a few times. CDR3 length: 14 residues. Deletions cut 2 bases from V and 4 bases from J, with 11 bases between. CDR1 and CDR2 from the germline V gene are MNHEY and SMNVEV (reference sequence). Per the original data handling: Reference gene primers were amplified, and this amplification served to estimate nucleated cell counts. Measured with immunoSEQ multiplex PCR; TCRdb has only the in-frame clones, and not every one. From that table come the V and J calls and clone size; the DNA was used to work out D and trimming. The sample holds about 210,000 clones, more than 70% seen once. The sample belongs to a study of blood T cell repertoires in COVID-19. Study-wide context: The analysed material was cDNA or gDNA that came from T cells, B-cell-depleted T cells, or PBMCs.

The source is a man aged 18-30 years with active or convalescent COVID-19. The V gene is TRBV27, the J gene TRBJ1-1; D is possibly TRBD1 (5 bases). Sequencing was done on a sample of peripheral blood. Written as DNA, the CDR3 is TGTGCCAGCAGTTTAGATACGGGGGGCACTGAAGCTTTCTTT. It encodes CASSLDTGGTEAFF.